The 27 T cell receptor beta chains reported below all come from one sample, sequenced in a study of blood T cell repertoires in COVID-19. Sequencing used immunoSEQ multiplex PCR; TCRdb keeps in-frame clones, though not all of them. Among some 190,000 clones listed, 85% to 90% were seen once. Sequences were obtained from peripheral blood. The source is a woman aged 55-70 years with acute or convalescent COVID-19.

J is TRBJ2-1 and V is TRBV2; the D is unclear. The CDR3 is made up of 11 amino acids. Germline values: CDR1 SNHLY, CDR2 FYNNEI. V was cut by 6 bases and J by 10 bases, with 10 bases left in between. The CDR3 region has the DNA TGTGCCAGCAGCCTTCCCAGAGAGCAGTTCTTC. It specifies CASSLPREQFF.

The V call is TRBV18, the J call TRBJ1-2; 9 bases map to TRBD1. This CDR3 region has 17 residues. CDR1 is KGHSH, CDR2 LQKENI, per germline. V shed 4 bases, J shed 2 bases, and the junction held 11 bases outside the gene matches. The CDR3 nucleotides read TGTGCCAGCTCACTTACCGGGACAGGGACTTCAAACTATGGCTACACCTTC. Protein: CASSLTGTGTSNYGYTF.

The J gene is TRBJ2-5, the V gene TRBV5-1; 10 positions agree with TRBD2. Trimming cost V 4 bases and J 4 bases; bases outside gene matches: 7. The CDR3 is 15 amino acids. Germline CDR1 is SGHRS and CDR2 is YFSETQ. The CDR3 loop reads CASSAGLARSETQYF. CDR3 sequence (DNA): TGCGCCAGCAGCGCGGGACTAGCGAGGTCAGAGACCCAGTACTTC.

V and J are TRBV6-1 and TRBJ2-3; 9 bases are a match to TRBD1. CDR1 is MNHNS, CDR2 SASEGT, per germline. The trim removed 3 bases at V and 2 bases at J, leaving 6 bases unmatched. CDR3 length: 16 residues. CDR3 nucleotides: TGTGCCAGCAGTGAGGGGACAGGGTTTTTCACAGATACGCAGTATTTT. Translating gives CASSEGTGFFTDTQYF.

The chain links TRBV3-1 (or the pseudogene TRBV3-2) to TRBJ2-1; 7 bases match TRBD1. Germline V gives CDR1 LGHDT, CDR2 YNNKEL (reference sequence). There are 13 residues in the CDR3. Trimming removed 6 bases from V and 4 bases from J; junction bases left unmatched: 3. The CDR3 nucleotides are TGTGCCAGCAGACAGGGGACATACAATGAGCAGTTCTTC. Residues: CASRQGTYNEQFF.

CDR3 amino acids: CSVIVAGTQGASQPQHF. CDR3 nucleotide sequence: TGCAGCGTTATAGTCGCTGGGACGCAGGGGGCGAGTCAGCCCCAGCATTTT. The J gene is TRBJ1-5, the V gene TRBV29-1; TRBD1 aligns across 8 bases. V was pared by 5 bases and J by 6 bases, with 18 bases of the junction left unmatched. CDR3 length: 17 residues. Germline lookup yields CDR1 SQVTM and CDR2 ANQGSEA. Based on the CDR3 plus reference TRBV29-1 and TRBJ1-5, the full variable domain is SAVISQKPSRDICQRGTSLTIQCQVDSQVTMMFWYRQQPGQSLTLIATANQGSEATYESGFVIDKFPISRPNLTFSTLTVSNMSPEDSSIYLCSVIVAGTQGASQPQHFGDGTRLSIL.

Details on this clone: The germline gene is not matched at one end of the junction; a read error may be the cause. DNA of the CDR3: TGTGCCAGCACTGAAGGGTCACCTGCTATTCGGTCGTATTTT. Amino acid sequence: CASTEGSPAIRSYF. The chain is built from TRBV6-1 and TRBJ2-3; D unclear. Germline V lookup: CDR1 MNHNS, CDR2 SASEGT. The CDR3 runs 14 residues.

The V gene is TRBV7-9, the J gene TRBJ1-1; D is uncertain. V gave up 5 bases and J gave up 4 bases, with 14 bases separating them. This CDR3 has 14 residues. Germline CDR1 is SEHNR and CDR2 is FQNEAQ (reference sequence). This chain's CDR3 is CASSPPIGGTEAFF. In DNA, the CDR3 is TGTGCCAGCAGCCCCCCGATTGGAGGCACTGAAGCTTTCTTT.

V is TRBV2 and J is TRBJ2-3; D perhaps matches TRBD1 (6 bases). The CDR3 runs 16 residues. Germline CDR1 and CDR2: SNHLY and FYNNEI. V was trimmed by 7 bases and J by 0 bases, leaving 17 bases between them. CDR3: CASIWLRGSSTDTQYF. In DNA, the CDR3 is TGTGCCAGCATATGGTTGAGGGGGTCTAGCACAGATACGCAGTATTTT.

CDR3 protein: CAWRRETLQAFF. The DNA for the CDR3 is TGTGCCTGGAGGAGGGAAACCCTCCAAGCTTTCTTT. The chain links TRBV30 to TRBJ1-1; D ambiguous. Germline V gives CDR1 GTSNPN, CDR2 SVGIG (reference sequence). The CDR3 is 12 amino acids. Trimming cost V 3 bases and J 9 bases, with 14 bases left between them.

This clone showed up just a few times. The chain uses TRBV9 and TRBJ2-3; 7 bases map to TRBD2. The CDR3 extends over 14 amino acids. J gave up 6 bases and V 0 bases, and 4 bases lay outside the gene matches. Germline assignment: CDR1 SGDLS and CDR2 YYNGEE. The CDR3 protein is CASSVGEGFDTQYF. CDR3 bases: TGTGCCAGCAGCGTAGGGGAGGGGTTCGATACGCAGTATTTT.

CDR3 in amino acids: CASSESVGGSANTGELFF. The CDR3 DNA is TGTGCCAGCAGTGAATCGGTGGGAGGTTCAGCGAACACCGGGGAGCTGTTTTTT. The rearrangement links TRBV6-1 to TRBJ2-2, with D perhaps matching TRBD2 (6 bases). The CDR3 runs 18 residues. Trimming stripped 2 bases from V and 0 bases from J, with 16 bases between. CDR1 and CDR2 from the germline V gene are MNHNS and SASEGT.

V usage is TRBV18 and J usage is TRBJ2-7; weak D call: TRBD1 (5 bases). Germline CDR1 and CDR2: KGHSH and LQKENI. The CDR3 sequence is 14 residues long. V shed 0 bases and J shed 3 bases, with 9 bases lying between them. CDR3 nucleotides: TGTGCCAGCTCACCACCGGACAACGGCTACGAGCAGTACTTC. Translation: CASSPPDNGYEQYF. The complete variable domain, with remaining parts taken from reference TRBV18 and TRBJ2-7, reads NAGVMQNPRHLVRRRGQEARLRCSPMKGHSHVYWYRQLPEEGLKFMVYLQKENIIDESGMPKERFSAEFPKEGPSILRIQQVVRGDSAAYFCASSPPDNGYEQYFGPGTRLTVT.

The chain is built from TRBV4-2 and TRBJ2-2, with 7 bases identical to TRBD1. V lost 4 bases, J lost 1 base, and 3 bases stayed unmatched. The V gene's germline CDR1 is LGHNA and CDR2 YNFKEQ. The length of the CDR3 is 15 residues. The CDR3 protein is CASSPRTGNTGELFF. The CDR3 DNA reads as TGTGCCAGCAGCCCTAGGACAGGGAACACCGGGGAGCTGTTTTTT.

This clone was observed a few times. V gene TRBV27 combines with J gene TRBJ1-1; 10 positions match TRBD1. Per germline, CDR1 MNHEY and CDR2 SMNVEV (reference sequence). J gave up 8 bases and V 11 bases, and 20 bases lay outside the gene matches. The CDR3 loop spans 16 amino acids. CDR3 DNA: TGTGCCCACCTACGGGACAGGGGCCGATCTCCCCTGGAAGCTTTCTTT. This sequence encodes CAHLRDRGRSPLEAFF.

The chain has TRBV19 and TRBJ1-6; the D gene is possibly TRBD1 (6 bases). Looked up from germline, CDR1 is LNHDA and CDR2 is SQIVND (reference sequence). The V end was cut by 3 bases, the J end by 7 bases, with 10 bases between. The CDR3 length is 14 residues. In DNA form, the CDR3 reads TGTGCCAGTAGTATCAGGGGTCTGAATTCACCCCTCCACTTT. This encodes CASSIRGLNSPLHF.

V is TRBV5-1 and J is TRBJ2-5; D not certain. Trimming stripped 4 bases from V and 2 bases from J, with 15 bases between. Per germline, CDR1 SGHRS and CDR2 YFSETQ. CDR3 size: 15 residues. The CDR3 sequence is CASSGGMGGQETQYF. DNA for the CDR3: TGCGCCAGCAGCGGCGGCATGGGTGGACAAGAGACCCAGTACTTC.

This chain joins TRBV12-3 or TRBV12-4 and TRBJ2-7, with a weak D call TRBD2 (5 bases). The V end was cut by 1 base, the J end by 6 bases, with 7 bases between. The CDR3 has 12 amino acids. The CDR3 here is CASSLGGPEQYF. The CDR3 coding sequence is TGTGCCAGCAGTTTAGGAGGGCCCGAGCAGTACTTC.

V usage is TRBV6-5 and J usage is TRBJ2-1, with 10 bases matching TRBD2. V was pared by 10 bases and J by 3 bases, with 6 bases of the junction left unmatched. The CDR3 extends over 14 amino acids. Germline V gene data show CDR1 as MNHEY and CDR2 as SVGAGI. Here the CDR3 DNA reads TGTGCCAACATTCGGACTAGCGGCTACAATGAGCAGTTCTTC. As protein: CANIRTSGYNEQFF.

The chain employs TRBV6-5 and TRBJ1-1; D call uncertain. The CDR3 consists of 13 residues. V dropped 7 bases and J dropped 2 bases, with 11 bases sitting between them. Germline V gene sequence: CDR1 MNHEY, CDR2 SVGAGI. The CDR3 sequence is CASTVGSNTEAFF. In DNA, the CDR3 is TGTGCCAGCACGGTGGGGAGCAACACTGAAGCTTTCTTT.

J is TRBJ2-1 and V is TRBV7-9, with no clear D. V lost 5 bases, J lost 5 bases, and 7 bases lay in between. Per the germline V gene, CDR1 is SEHNR and CDR2 is FQNEAQ (reference sequence). The CDR3 is made up of 12 amino acids. The CDR3 reads CASSTTHNEQFF. CDR3 nucleotides: TGTGCCAGCAGCACAACGCACAATGAGCAGTTCTTC.

The rearrangement links TRBV5-1 to TRBJ1-2, with 9 bases that match TRBD1. Unmatched junction bases numbered 8, after V lost 0 bases and J lost 5 bases. CDR1 and CDR2 (germline): SGHRS, YFSETQ. There are 16 residues in the CDR3. Here the CDR3 DNA reads TGCGCCAGCAGCTTGGAACAGGGGGCAGGTGGATATGGCTACACCTTC. It specifies CASSLEQGAGGYGYTF.

The chain is built from TRBV29-1 and TRBJ2-5, with no clear D. The germline V gene encodes CDR1 SQVTM and CDR2 ANQGSEA. Deletions cut 5 bases from V and 3 bases from J, with 4 bases between. The CDR3 is made up of 10 amino acids. The CDR3 DNA reads as TGCAGCGTTCCCAAAGAGACCCAGTACTTC. It codes for CSVPKETQYF.

V gene TRBV3-1 (or the pseudogene TRBV3-2) combines with J gene TRBJ1-1, with a weak D call TRBD1 (5 bases). Trimming removed 6 bases at V and 1 base at J, with 12 bases between. Germline loops: CDR1 LGHDT, CDR2 YNNKEL (reference sequence). CDR3 length: 14 residues. The CDR3 nucleotides are TGTGCCAGCAGACCCGACAGACCGAACACTGAAGCTTTCTTT. It translates to CASRPDRPNTEAFF.

This sequence joins TRBV11-2 and TRBJ2-7; 8 nucleotides agree with TRBD2. After removal of 2 bases from V and 4 bases from J, the junction contained 7 bases not matched to a gene. The CDR3 spans 15 residues. The V gene's germline CDR1 is SGHAT and CDR2 FQNNGV. CDR3 nucleotides: TGTGCCAGCAGCTTAACGTTAGCGGGGACTTACGAGCAGTACTTC. Protein product: CASSLTLAGTYEQYF.

This chain links TRBV30 with TRBJ2-1; 13 nucleotides match TRBD2. The CDR3 loop spans 13 amino acids. From germline, CDR1 is GTSNPN and CDR2 SVGIG (reference sequence). Trimming cost V 7 bases and J 9 bases; bases outside gene matches: 6. The CDR3 reads CASTSGRISEQFF. The CDR3 nucleotides are TGTGCCTCGACTAGCGGGAGGATCAGTGAGCAGTTCTTC. The full variable domain, rest sourced from reference TRBV30 and TRBJ2-1, is SQTIHQWPATLVQPVGSPLSLECTVEGTSNPNLYWYRQAAGRGLQLLFYSVGIGQISSEVPQNLSASRPQDRQFILSSKKLLLSDSGFYLCASTSGRISEQFFGPGTRLTVL.

The chain has TRBV9 and TRBJ1-4; D is unresolved. Germline V gene lookup returns CDR1 SGDLS and CDR2 YYNGEE. This CDR3 has 13 amino acids. With 4 bases removed from V and 8 bases from J, the gap between germline ends came to 12 bases. The CDR3 region has the DNA TGTGCCAGCAGCCCCCACCCGCGGGAAAAACTGTTTTTT. Translation gives CASSPHPREKLFF.